This T cell receptor (beta chain) was sequenced in a study of T cell responses to AZD1222 COVID-19 vaccine. Notes on the study in general: No repertoire was sampled before or during the peak T cell response, only after it. The reported proportion of spike-specific TCRs targeting unmutated variant regions was nearly half. Spike-specific TCR repertoires showed rising breadth and depth after two AZD1222 doses. Only five or six AZD1222 recipients tested seropositive at baseline.

With regard to this clone: Its antigen remains unknown. One end of the junction fails to match germline, which may point to a read error.

Generated by immunoSEQ multiplex PCR, the TCRdb table keeps only in-frame clones and is missing some. The sample records 120,000 to 150,000 clones, roughly nine tenths being singletons. The source was peripheral blood, collected on day 0 of AZD1222 vaccination. The TCR comes from an adult in good health.

The chain's CDR3 is CASSPQEGF. The CDR3 coding sequence is TGTGCCAGCAGCCCGCAGGAGGGGTTC. The chain employs TRBV14 and TRBJ2-4, with D perhaps matching TRBD2 (6 bases). CDR1 and CDR2 from the germline V gene are SGHDN and FVKESK. The CDR3 sequence is 9 residues long. Looking up the rest from reference TRBV14 and TRBJ2-4 gives the full variable domain: EAGVTQFPSHSVIEKGQTVTLRCDPISGHDNLYWYRRVMGKEIKFLLHFVKESKQDESGMPNNRFLAERTGGTYSTLKVQPAELEDSGVYFCASSPQEGFGAGTRLSVL.